This record looks at one TCR beta chain sequence and its context. What it recognizes is unknown. By 5'RACE template switching, TCR cDNA was produced, with a universal primer site and UMIs added in the process. TCRdb reprocessed the 5' RACE reads via MiXCR and lists one record per CDR3 protein. The sample lists some 340,000 distinct CDR3 sequences, 4.1% occurring once. This record belongs to a study of T cells after yellow fever vaccination. Across the study: Each low-cell-number fraction was prepared by means of SMART-Seq v4 Ultra Low Input.

Study outcomes and limitations: Post-booster reappearance was seen for most primary-vaccination clones (nearly 97% CD4, around 90% CD8). From the bulk population, abundant clonotypes could contaminate and appear within FACS-sorted repertoires.

Sequenced here: PBMCs, sampled 5 days after the yellow fever booster vaccination. The sequence was obtained from a man younger than 30 who received the YFV17D yellow fever vaccine.

CDR3 region: CASSFAGTSGVVAEQFF. CDR3 DNA: TGTGCCAGCAGCTTCGCTGGGACTAGCGGGGTGGTAGCTGAGCAGTTCTTC. The chain uses TRBV7-9 and TRBJ2-1, with 13 bases matching TRBD2. Germline V gene lookup returns CDR1 SEHNR and CDR2 FQNEAQ (reference sequence). V gave up 3 bases and J gave up 9 bases; unmatched junction bases: 11. The CDR3 is 17 residues long.